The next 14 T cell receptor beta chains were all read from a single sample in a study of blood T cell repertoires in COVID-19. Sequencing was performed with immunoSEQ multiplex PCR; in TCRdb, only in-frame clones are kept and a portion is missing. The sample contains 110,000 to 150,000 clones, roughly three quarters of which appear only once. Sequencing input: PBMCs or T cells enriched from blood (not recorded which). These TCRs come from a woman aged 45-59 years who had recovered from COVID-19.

Written as DNA, the CDR3 is TGTGCCAGTAGCGCGACAGGGAACTATGGCTACACCTTC. Translation gives CASSATGNYGYTF. V is TRBV19 and J is TRBJ1-2; TRBD1 agrees at 7 bases. V lost 6 bases to trimming and J lost 2 bases; unmatched junction nucleotides: 3. The CDR3 runs to 13 residues. Germline V gene data show CDR1 as LNHDA and CDR2 as SQIVND (reference sequence).

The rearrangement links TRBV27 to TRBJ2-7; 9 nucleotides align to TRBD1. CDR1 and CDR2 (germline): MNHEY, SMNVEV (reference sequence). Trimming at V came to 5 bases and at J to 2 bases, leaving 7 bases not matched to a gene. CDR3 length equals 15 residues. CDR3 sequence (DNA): TGTGCCAGCAGTCCGGGACAGGGTTCCCCCTACGAGCAGTACGTC. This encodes CASSPGQGSPYEQYV.

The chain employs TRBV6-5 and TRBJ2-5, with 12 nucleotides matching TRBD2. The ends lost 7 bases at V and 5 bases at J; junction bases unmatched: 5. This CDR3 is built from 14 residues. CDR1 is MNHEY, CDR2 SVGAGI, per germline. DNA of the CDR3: TGTGCCAGCATGGGACTAGCGGGTCGGGAGACCCAGTACTTC. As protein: CASMGLAGRETQYF.

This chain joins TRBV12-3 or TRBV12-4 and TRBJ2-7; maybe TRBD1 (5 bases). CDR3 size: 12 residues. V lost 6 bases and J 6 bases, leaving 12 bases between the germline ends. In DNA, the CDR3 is TGTGCCAGCAGCCACGACAGCCTCGAGCAGTACGTC. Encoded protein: CASSHDSLEQYV.

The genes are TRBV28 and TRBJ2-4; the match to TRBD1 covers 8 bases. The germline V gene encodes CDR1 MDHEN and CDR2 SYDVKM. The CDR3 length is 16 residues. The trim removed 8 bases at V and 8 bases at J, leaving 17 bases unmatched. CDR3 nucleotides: TGTGCCAGCGGGGGCAGGGGGCAATTTGAGGGAGACATTCAGTACTTC. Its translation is CASGGRGQFEGDIQYF.

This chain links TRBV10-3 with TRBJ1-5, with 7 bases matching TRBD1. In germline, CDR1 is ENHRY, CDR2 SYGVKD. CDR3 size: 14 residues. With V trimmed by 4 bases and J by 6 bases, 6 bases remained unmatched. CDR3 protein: CAISVGTEIQPQHF. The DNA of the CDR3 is TGTGCCATCAGTGTCGGGACAGAGATTCAGCCCCAGCATTTT.

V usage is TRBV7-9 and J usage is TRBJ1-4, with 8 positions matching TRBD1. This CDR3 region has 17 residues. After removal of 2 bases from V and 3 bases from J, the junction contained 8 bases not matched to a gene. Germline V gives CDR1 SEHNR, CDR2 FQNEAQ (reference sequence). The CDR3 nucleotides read TGTGCCAGCAGCTTACGGCAGGGGGCGTCGCCTAATGAAAAACTGTTTTTT. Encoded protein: CASSLRQGASPNEKLFF.

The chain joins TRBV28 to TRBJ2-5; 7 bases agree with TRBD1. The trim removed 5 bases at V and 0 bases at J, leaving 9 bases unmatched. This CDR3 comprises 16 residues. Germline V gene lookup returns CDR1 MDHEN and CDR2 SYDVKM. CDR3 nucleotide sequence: TGTGCCAGCAGTCCGGGACAGCAAATGTACCAAGAGACCCAGTACTTC. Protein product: CASSPGQQMYQETQYF.

The CDR3 spells CASSLAQGVLSGELFF. The CDR3 coding sequence is TGTGCCAGCAGCTTGGCACAGGGAGTCTTGTCCGGGGAGCTGTTTTTT. J is TRBJ2-2 and V is TRBV5-6; possible D gene TRBD1, 6 bases. CDR1 is SGHDT and CDR2 is YYEEEE in the germline V gene. There are 16 residues in the CDR3. Trimming took off 0 bases at V and 6 bases at J, with 15 bases between the two ends.

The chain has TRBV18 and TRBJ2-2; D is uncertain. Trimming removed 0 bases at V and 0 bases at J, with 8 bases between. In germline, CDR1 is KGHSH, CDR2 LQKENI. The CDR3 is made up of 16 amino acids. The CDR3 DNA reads TGTGCCAGCTCACCACCGGCGGCCGCGAACACCGGGGAGCTGTTTTTT. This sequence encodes CASSPPAAANTGELFF.

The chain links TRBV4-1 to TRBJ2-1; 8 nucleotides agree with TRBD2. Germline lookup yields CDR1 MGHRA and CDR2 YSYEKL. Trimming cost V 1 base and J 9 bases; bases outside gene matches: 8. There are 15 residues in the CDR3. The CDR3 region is CASSQGAGLAVEQFF. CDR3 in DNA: TGCGCCAGCAGCCAAGGGGCCGGACTAGCAGTTGAGCAGTTCTTC.

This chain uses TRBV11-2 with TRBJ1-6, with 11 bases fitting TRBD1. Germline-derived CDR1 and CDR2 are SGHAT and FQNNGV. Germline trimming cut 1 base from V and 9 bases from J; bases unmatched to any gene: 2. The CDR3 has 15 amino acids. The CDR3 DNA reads TGTGCCAGCAGCTTAGGGACAGGGGGCGGTTCACCCCTCCACTTT. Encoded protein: CASSLGTGGGSPLHF.

CDR3 protein: CASSYTSGSYEQYF. CDR3 DNA: TGCGCCAGCAGTTACACCTCGGGGTCTTACGAGCAGTACTTC. This rearrangement joins TRBV5-1 to TRBJ2-7; TRBD2 might be the D (5 bases). Germline assignment: CDR1 SGHRS and CDR2 YFSETQ. The CDR3 runs 14 residues. Trimming took 5 bases from V and 4 from J, leaving 16 bases between them.

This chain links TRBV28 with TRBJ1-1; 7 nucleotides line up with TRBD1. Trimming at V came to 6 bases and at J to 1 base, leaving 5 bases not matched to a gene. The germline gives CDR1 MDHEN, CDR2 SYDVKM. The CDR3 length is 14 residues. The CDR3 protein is CASSPDRRNTEAFF. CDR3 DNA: TGTGCCAGCAGCCCGGACAGGCGGAACACTGAAGCTTTCTTT.